The present entry profiles one T cell receptor beta chain with its context. The target antigen is unknown. Time point indicated: week 35, safety follow-up. Each dose delivered 300 ug of mutant IDH1 20-mer peptide subcutaneously with imiquimod. Only in-frame clones appear in the TCRdb table, and some are missing; sequencing was by immunoSEQ multiplex PCR. The sample contains 40,000 to 45,000 clones, roughly four fifths of which appear only once. This entry belongs to a study of a mutant IDH1 vaccine in newly diagnosed glioma. This CDR3 has 14 amino acids. With 7 bases clipped from V and 5 bases from J, the junction kept 6 bases outside the gene matches. Germline CDR1 is LNHDA and CDR2 is SQIVND (reference sequence).

The sequencing used PBMCs, collected from a glioma patient whose treatment included an IDH1 peptide vaccine. This sequence was found in a woman in her forties or fifties with glioma. V usage is TRBV19 and J usage is TRBJ1-5; 9 bases line up with TRBD1. CDR3 coding DNA: TGTGCCAGTACCGCCGGGACAGGGCATCAGCCCCAGCATTTT. Translated, it gives CASTAGTGHQPQHF.